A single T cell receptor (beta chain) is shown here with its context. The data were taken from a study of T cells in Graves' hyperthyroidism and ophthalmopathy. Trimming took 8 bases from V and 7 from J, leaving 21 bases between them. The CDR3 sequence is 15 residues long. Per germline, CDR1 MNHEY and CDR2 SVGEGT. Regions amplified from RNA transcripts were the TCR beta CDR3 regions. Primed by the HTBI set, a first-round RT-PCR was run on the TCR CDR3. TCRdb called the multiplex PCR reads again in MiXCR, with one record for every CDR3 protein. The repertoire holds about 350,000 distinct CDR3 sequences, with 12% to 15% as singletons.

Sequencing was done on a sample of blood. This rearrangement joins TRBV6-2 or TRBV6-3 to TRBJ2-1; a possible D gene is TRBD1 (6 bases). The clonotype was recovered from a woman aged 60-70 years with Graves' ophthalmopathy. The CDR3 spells CASGRWYRDKNEQFF. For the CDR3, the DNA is TGTGCCAGCGGGCGGTGGTACAGGGATAAGAATGAGCAGTTCTTC.